The 18 T cell receptor beta chains in this list originate from one sample, sequenced in a study of T cell responses to AZD1222 COVID-19 vaccine. Clones were sequenced by immunoSEQ multiplex PCR, and TCRdb holds only the in-frame ones, with some missing. The table shows 70,000 or so clones, with 87% occurring only once. The input for sequencing was peripheral blood, taken on day 0 of AZD1222 vaccination. These receptors came from an adult in good health.

V is TRBV30 and J is TRBJ1-1; no firm D call. The V and J ends lost 3 bases and 8 bases respectively, with 10 bases between them. Germline CDR1 and CDR2: GTSNPN and SVGIG (reference sequence). This CDR3 has 11 amino acids. The CDR3 sequence is CAWRGYGEAFF. The DNA of the CDR3 is TGTGCCTGGAGGGGGTATGGGGAAGCTTTCTTT.

The rearrangement joins TRBV29-1 to TRBJ2-7, with a possible D match to TRBD2 (5 bases). Trimming left V 5 bases short and J 3 bases short, with 11 bases between. Per germline, CDR1 SQVTM and CDR2 ANQGSEA. The CDR3 loop spans 12 amino acids. CDR3 sequence reads: CSVSSGYYEQYF. DNA for the CDR3: TGCAGCGTTTCCTCGGGGTACTACGAGCAGTACTTC.

The chain links TRBV2 to TRBJ1-4; possible D gene TRBD1, 5 bases. The CDR3 is 15 amino acids. Per germline, CDR1 SNHLY and CDR2 FYNNEI. Trimming took 7 bases from V and 6 from J, leaving 18 bases between them. CDR3 nucleotides: TGTGCCAGCACCCGGCAGGGAGGCCTTGATGAAAAACTGTTTTTT. Encoded protein: CASTRQGGLDEKLFF.

The chain carries TRBV19 and TRBJ1-1; 8 nucleotides match TRBD1. The CDR3 has 18 residues. In germline, CDR1 is LNHDA, CDR2 SQIVND (reference sequence). J was trimmed by 5 bases and V by 4 bases; bases with no gene match: 18. In DNA, the CDR3 is TGTGCCAGTAGTAGCCTCACCCGGACAGGGTTGAAGGAAACTGAAGCTTTCTTT. As protein: CASSSLTRTGLKETEAFF.

This clone was counted only a few times. This chain joins TRBV30 and TRBJ2-6; 8 nucleotides match TRBD1. The CDR3 is made up of 16 amino acids. The J segment lost 4 bases and the V segment lost 1 base, leaving 6 bases of the junction unmatched. CDR1 GTSNPN and CDR2 SVGIG come from the germline V gene (reference sequence). CDR3 nucleotide sequence: TGTGCCTGGAGTGCCCAGGGGGCTCGGGGGGCCAACGTCCTGACTTTC. Protein product: CAWSAQGARGANVLTF.

The chain combines TRBV6-5 with TRBJ2-1; the D call may be TRBD1 or TRBD2 (5 bases each). The germline V gene encodes CDR1 MNHEY and CDR2 SVGAGI. Trimming took 0 bases from V and 4 from J, leaving 10 bases between them. This CDR3 contains 15 residues. The CDR3 nucleotides are TGTGCCAGCAGTTACTCGGGGGACGAATACAATGAGCAGTTCTTC. Amino acids: CASSYSGDEYNEQFF.

Written as DNA, the CDR3 is TGTGCCAGCAGTTACGTCGGAGGGGGATGGTATGGCTACACCTTC. It translates to CASSYVGGGWYGYTF. The chain carries TRBV6-5 and TRBJ1-2; a weak D match, TRBD1 (6 bases). V gave up 2 bases and J gave up 5 bases, with 15 bases separating them. Germline V gene lookup returns CDR1 MNHEY and CDR2 SVGAGI. The CDR3 spans 15 residues.

The rearrangement joins TRBV28 to TRBJ1-1, with unresolved D. Germline lookup yields CDR1 MDHEN and CDR2 SYDVKM. The V and J ends lost 5 bases and 8 bases respectively, with 15 bases between them. This CDR3 has 13 amino acids. CDR3: CASSKSPFPEAFF. For the CDR3, the DNA is TGTGCCAGCAGTAAAAGCCCGTTCCCCGAAGCTTTCTTT.

The genes are TRBV7-3 and TRBJ1-2; 7 bases match TRBD1. The length of the CDR3 is 15 residues. CDR1 is SGHTA, CDR2 FQGTGA, per germline. V was pared by 0 bases and J by 6 bases, with 7 bases of the junction left unmatched. The CDR3 is CASSLTGGGVDGYTF. The CDR3 DNA reads as TGTGCCAGCAGCTTAACAGGGGGCGGCGTGGATGGCTACACCTTC.

The chain couples TRBV28 to TRBJ1-5, with 10 bases that match TRBD1. V was pared by 2 bases and J by 1 base, with 5 bases of the junction left unmatched. The CDR3 covers 17 residues. Germline V gives CDR1 MDHEN, CDR2 SYDVKM. DNA for the CDR3: TGTGCCAGCAGTTTAACGACAGGGGGCGGGAGCAATCAGCCCCAGCATTTT. Amino acid sequence: CASSLTTGGGSNQPQHF.

This chain joins TRBV30 and TRBJ1-1, with D unclear. The germline gives CDR1 GTSNPN, CDR2 SVGIG (reference sequence). V gave up 1 base and J gave up 4 bases, with 4 bases separating them. The CDR3 loop spans 11 amino acids. The CDR3 spells CAWSGSTEAFF. The DNA of the CDR3 is TGTGCCTGGAGTGGTAGCACTGAAGCTTTCTTT.

V gene TRBV5-4 combines with J gene TRBJ1-4, with a weak D call TRBD1 (5 bases). V was pared by 3 bases and J by 8 bases, with 14 bases between. This CDR3 has 14 amino acids. Germline lookup yields CDR1 SGHNT and CDR2 YYREEE (reference sequence). The CDR3 is CASSSGAAREKLFF. In DNA, the CDR3 is TGTGCCAGCAGCTCCGGGGCCGCTAGAGAAAAACTGTTTTTT.

This rearrangement joins TRBV4-3 to TRBJ2-3; D may be TRBD1 or TRBD2 (5 bases each). CDR3 length: 12 residues. Trimming left V 3 bases short and J 9 bases short, with 10 bases between. Germline CDR1 and CDR2: LGHNA and YSLEER. CDR3 sequence reads: CASSQGPGTQYF. Written as DNA, the CDR3 is TGCGCCAGCAGCCAGGGACCTGGAACGCAGTATTTT.

The rearrangement links TRBV5-1 to TRBJ1-1, with TRBD1 matching over 7 bases. V shed 4 bases, J shed 5 bases, and the junction held 14 bases outside the gene matches. Per germline, CDR1 SGHRS and CDR2 YFSETQ. The CDR3 consists of 16 residues. The CDR3 DNA sequence: TGCGCCAGCAGCCCACTAGCGACAGGGAGTGGAACTGAAGCTTTCTTT. Translating gives CASSPLATGSGTEAFF.

Worth noting for this clone: One junction end disagrees with the germline gene, perhaps due to a read error. The chain combines TRBV5-6 with TRBJ1-1; 9 bases match TRBD1. The CDR3 covers 13 residues. Per germline, CDR1 SGHDT and CDR2 YYEEEE. The CDR3 coding sequence is TGTGCCAGCAGCCGGGCGGGGACAGGGAGTTTGCTCTTT. As protein: CASSRAGTGSLLF.

The rearrangement uses TRBV7-9 and TRBJ2-6; 10 nucleotides match TRBD1. Germline-derived CDR1 and CDR2 are SEHNR and FQNEAQ (reference sequence). This CDR3 contains 16 residues. Losses at the gene ends were 11 bases for V and 3 bases for J; bases not matched to a gene: 10. CDR3 bases: TGTGCCCTACCGGGACAGGGGTTCGGTGGGGCCAACGTCCTGACTTTC. Protein: CALPGQGFGGANVLTF.

The chain joins TRBV20-1 to TRBJ1-2; maybe TRBD1 (6 bases). Germline CDR1 DFQATT, CDR2 SNEGSKA (reference sequence). Trimming removed 6 bases at V and 5 bases at J, with 10 bases between. The CDR3 loop spans 11 amino acids. The CDR3 here is CSAATGYGYTF. CDR3 DNA: TGCAGTGCGGCTACAGGGTATGGCTACACCTTC.

This clone ranks as medium-sized. The chain couples TRBV9 to TRBJ2-1; D ambiguous. The CDR3 extends over 12 amino acids. Germline V lookup: CDR1 SGDLS, CDR2 YYNGEE. V lost 7 bases, J lost 0 bases, and 5 bases lay in between. The CDR3 DNA reads as TGTGCCAGCGGTAGCTCCTACAATGAGCAGTTCTTC. Amino acid sequence: CASGSSYNEQFF.